This TCR beta chain was recorded in a study of technical replicates of blood from a few donors. Germline-derived CDR1 and CDR2 are MGHRA and YSYEKL. The CDR3 has 16 residues. Trimming at V came to 5 bases and at J to 2 bases, leaving 7 bases not matched to a gene. Clones were read by immunoSEQ multiplex PCR, and TCRdb kept only the in-frame ones, dropping some. This table holds roughly 80,000 clones, 90% to 95% found once. The rearrangement joins TRBV4-1 to TRBJ2-2, with 8 nucleotides matching TRBD2. Material for sequencing was T cells isolated from PBMCs. The TCR sequence derives from a human donor in good health. The chain's CDR3 is CASSGSGSFNTGELFF. The CDR3 DNA reads as TGCGCCAGCAGCGGAAGCGGGAGTTTTAACACCGGGGAGCTGTTTTTT.